This T cell receptor beta chain was sequenced during a study of cytomegalovirus exposure and HLA in healthy donors. In the study overall: The same platform used for the 666 first-cohort repertoires was also used for the 120 validation repertoires, as a later analysis reported.

TCRdb's copy holds only in-frame clones and misses some; the assay was immunoSEQ multiplex PCR. Here the sample spans under 140,000 clones, over 75% being singletons. Study-wide results and caveats: Most TCR sequences showed up rarely, but some public TCRs showed up in many donors. The classifier reportedly diagnosed cytomegalovirus status with high sensitivity and specificity.

Concerning this clone itself: The antigen is unknown.

Specimen: PBMCs. This TCR was recovered from a woman under 40 in good health and CMV-seropositive.

The CDR3 DNA is TGCGCCAGCAGCTTGGGGACAGCGAACACCGGGGAGCTGTTTTTT. This codes for CASSLGTANTGELFF. The V and J genes are TRBV5-1 and TRBJ2-2; D possibly corresponds to TRBD1 (6 bases). The CDR3 runs to 15 residues. CDR1 is SGHRS, CDR2 YFSETQ, per germline. Trimming left V 0 bases short and J 0 bases short, with 6 bases between.